These T cell receptor beta chains were read from a single sample in a study of CD8+ T cells in alopecia areata. The protocol was immunoSEQ multiplex PCR, while the TCRdb copy is restricted to in-frame clones and leaves out a portion. The sample holds around 150,000 clones, 65% seen once. Source: CD4+ T cells sorted from blood, taken at week 4, from a patient treated with tofacitinib. The receptors shown here come from a human donor with alopecia areata. The CDR3 runs from the conserved cysteine through the conserved F or W. Fields, in order: V gene, clone size, D gene, J gene, CDR3 protein, CDR3 DNA. The D gene is left open where the match is weak. For some rows the clone size is stated as once, few or many, or as a class when expanded; others skip it.

v_call: TRBV6-5
clone_size: .
d_call: .
j_call: TRBJ2-2
cdr3_aa: CASSYERNGELFF
cdr3_nt: TGTGCCAGCAGTTACGAGAGAAATGGGGAGCTGTTTTTT

v_call: TRBV30
clone_size: few
d_call: .
j_call: TRBJ1-1
cdr3_aa: CAWGVNTEAFF
cdr3_nt: TGTGCCTGGGGGGTCAACACTGAAGCTTTCTTT

v_call: TRBV30
clone_size: once
d_call: .
j_call: TRBJ1-3
cdr3_aa: CAWRTQGTGNTIYF
cdr3_nt: TGTGCCTGGAGGACACAGGGAACTGGAAACACCATATATTTT

v_call: TRBV29-1
clone_size: .
d_call: TRBD1
j_call: TRBJ1-6
cdr3_aa: CSVGTGTDNSPLHF
cdr3_nt: TGCAGCGTGGGAACGGGGACAGATAATTCACCCCTCCACTTT

v_call: TRBV7-9
clone_size: .
d_call: .
j_call: TRBJ2-3
cdr3_aa: CASSLSTDTQYF
cdr3_nt: TGTGCCAGCAGCCTCAGCACAGATACGCAGTATTTT

v_call: TRBV29-1
clone_size: .
d_call: .
j_call: TRBJ2-3
cdr3_aa: CSVVPYGGGGTDTQYF
cdr3_nt: TGCAGCGTTGTCCCCTATGGAGGGGGGGGTACAGATACGCAGTATTTT

v_call: TRBV29-1
clone_size: .
d_call: .
j_call: TRBJ2-2
cdr3_aa: CSGGRGRTGELFF
cdr3_nt: TGCAGCGGGGGCAGGGGAAGAACCGGGGAGCTGTTTTTT

v_call: TRBV19
clone_size: .
d_call: .
j_call: TRBJ1-2
cdr3_aa: CASLPNSGALVYGYTF
cdr3_nt: TGTGCCAGCCTACCAAACTCGGGGGCGCTGGTCTATGGCTACACCTTC

v_call: TRBV5-6
clone_size: .
d_call: .
j_call: TRBJ1-1
cdr3_aa: CASTPLGRGTEAFF
cdr3_nt: TGTGCCAGCACTCCCCTTGGACGGGGCACTGAAGCTTTCTTT

v_call: TRBV9
clone_size: .
d_call: .
j_call: TRBJ1-1
cdr3_aa: CASSVVDRGSTEAFF
cdr3_nt: TGTGCCAGCAGCGTAGTTGACCGGGGATCCACTGAAGCTTTCTTT

v_call: TRBV18
clone_size: .
d_call: .
j_call: TRBJ2-5
cdr3_aa: CASSYQSGRETQYF
cdr3_nt: TGTGCCAGCTCATACCAGTCGGGGAGAGAGACCCAGTACTTC

v_call: TRBV19
clone_size: few
d_call: TRBD1
j_call: TRBJ1-5
cdr3_aa: CASSILGQAGGPQHF
cdr3_nt: TGTGCCAGTAGTATCCTCGGACAGGCTGGTGGGCCCCAGCATTTT

v_call: TRBV29-1
clone_size: once
d_call: .
j_call: TRBJ2-7
cdr3_aa: CSVVVSFEQYF
cdr3_nt: TGCAGCGTTGTGGTCTCCTTCGAGCAGTACTTC

v_call: TRBV23-1
clone_size: .
d_call: .
j_call: TRBJ1-1
cdr3_aa: CASSQSGGREAFF
cdr3_nt: TGCGCCAGCAGTCAATCGGGCGGTCGTGAAGCTTTCTTT

v_call: TRBV9
clone_size: .
d_call: TRBD1
j_call: TRBJ1-5
cdr3_aa: CASSSTAGGTNQPQHF
cdr3_nt: TGTGCCAGCAGCTCCACGGCAGGGGGCACAAATCAGCCCCAGCATTTT

v_call: TRBV11-2
clone_size: .
d_call: .
j_call: TRBJ2-7
cdr3_aa: CASSLQDYEQYF
cdr3_nt: TGTGCCAGCAGCTTACAGGACTACGAGCAGTACTTC

v_call: TRBV9
clone_size: .
d_call: .
j_call: TRBJ2-7
cdr3_aa: CASSVGRVGLYEQYF
cdr3_nt: TGTGCCAGCAGCGTGGGAAGAGTTGGCCTCTACGAGCAGTACTTC

v_call: TRBV6-1
clone_size: .
d_call: .
j_call: TRBJ1-6
cdr3_aa: CASGRGNSPLHF
cdr3_nt: TGTGCCAGCGGTAGGGGCAATTCACCCCTCCACTTT